This TCR beta chain was captured in a study of cytomegalovirus exposure and HLA in healthy donors. Study summary: The study placed around 85% of its approximately 400 genotyped donors in the Caucasian-associated ancestry cluster.

This PCR relied on a set of 60 Vbeta primers and 13 Jbeta primers. Clones were read by immunoSEQ multiplex PCR, and TCRdb kept only the in-frame ones, dropping some. The sample lists about 93,000 clones; around 80% were seen once. The CDR3 is 15 residues long. Germline-derived CDR1 and CDR2 are LNHNV and YYDKDF (reference sequence). V lost 1 base, J lost 2 bases, and 9 bases lay in between. This clone has a handful of counts. The receptor comes from a man aged 30 to 45 in good health and CMV-seronegative. The chain has TRBV15 and TRBJ2-1; tentative D call: TRBD1 (5 bases). The sample consisted of PBMCs. CDR3 sequence (DNA): TGTGCCACCAGCAGAGTTCAGGGCCCCTACAATGAGCAGTTCTTC. It translates to CATSRVQGPYNEQFF.